The sequence of this T cell receptor beta chain was determined in a study of beta chain features in type 1 diabetes. Comments on this clone: Its specificity is not known.

Investigators reverse transcribed all isolated RNA, so they sequenced expressed TCRB transcripts. Method: immunoSEQ multiplex PCR; TCRdb's copy keeps in-frame clones and lacks some. The sample contains tens of thousands of clones, about three fifths of which appear only once. Overall study findings and caveats: Among patients with Type 1 diabetes, TCRB CDR3s were moderately but significantly shorter in every one of the four CD4+ subsets. Fewer insertions but more deletions were seen at VDJ junctions in type 1 diabetes patients. For patients, the naive, central memory and Treg TCRB repertoires appeared more alike than for healthy donors.

Every donor had blood drawn once into heparin, roughly 110 mL on average. CD4+ naive, central memory, regulatory and stem cell-like memory cells were sorted via CD45RO/CCR7/CD25/CD127/CD95/CD27. The CDR3 totals 15 residues. V was clipped by 6 bases and J by 6 bases; unmatched bases: 10. Germline values: CDR1 SGHVS, CDR2 FQNEAQ. The source material was stem cell memory CD4+ T cells from blood. The sequence was obtained from a woman aged 25 to 39 with type 1 diabetes. The V and J genes are TRBV7-8 and TRBJ1-5; TRBD1 aligns across 8 bases. The CDR3 region has the DNA TGTGCCAGCAGTTATGACAGGGGCTCTCGTCAGCCCCAGCATTTT. It encodes CASSYDRGSRQPQHF.